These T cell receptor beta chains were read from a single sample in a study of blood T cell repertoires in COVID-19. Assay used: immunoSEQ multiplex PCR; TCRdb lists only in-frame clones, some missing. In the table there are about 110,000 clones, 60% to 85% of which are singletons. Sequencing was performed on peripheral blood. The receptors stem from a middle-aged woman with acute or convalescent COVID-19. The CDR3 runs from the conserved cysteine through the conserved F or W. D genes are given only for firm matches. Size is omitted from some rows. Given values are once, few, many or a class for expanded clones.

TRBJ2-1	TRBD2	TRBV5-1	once	CASSPPLAGDNEQFF
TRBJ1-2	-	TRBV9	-	CASSGYRTQANYGYTF
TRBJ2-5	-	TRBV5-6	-	CASSTTSGDQETQYF
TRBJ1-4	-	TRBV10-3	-	CAISESRQGEGEKLFF
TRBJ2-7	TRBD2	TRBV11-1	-	CASRRTTSADSYEQYF
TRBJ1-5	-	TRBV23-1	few	CASSQCSRYVQPQHF
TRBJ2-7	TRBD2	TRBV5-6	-	CASSLALAGGRAYEQYF
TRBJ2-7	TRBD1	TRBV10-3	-	CAIATGFSSYEQYF
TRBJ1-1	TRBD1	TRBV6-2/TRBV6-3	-	CASSYEGGSTEAFF
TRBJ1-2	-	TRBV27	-	CASSLSRQANYGYTF
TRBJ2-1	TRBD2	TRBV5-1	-	CASSLGRGTSGPNEQFF
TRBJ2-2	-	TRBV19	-	CASRIRGATGELFF
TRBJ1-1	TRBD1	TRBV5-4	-	CASSYGTGGVNTEAFF
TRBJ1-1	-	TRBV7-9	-	CASSPPGTEAFF
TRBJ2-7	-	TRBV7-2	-	CASSLDRSSYEQYF
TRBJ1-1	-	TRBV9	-	CASSVALGAEAFF
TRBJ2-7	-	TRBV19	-	CASSIHPESNYEQYF
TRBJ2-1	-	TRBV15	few	CATSRSATSPGNEQFF
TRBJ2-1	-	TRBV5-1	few	CASRAFDSNNEQFF
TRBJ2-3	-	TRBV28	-	CASSLIRAGATDTQYF
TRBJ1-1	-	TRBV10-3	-	CAIRGGVNTEAFF
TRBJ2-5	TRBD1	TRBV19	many	CASSSQGAPGETQYF
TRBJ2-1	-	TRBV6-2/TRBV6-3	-	CASSSDRRANNEQFF
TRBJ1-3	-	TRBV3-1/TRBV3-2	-	CASSQVGGVGNTIYF
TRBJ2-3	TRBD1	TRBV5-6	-	CASGSTGGTDTQYF
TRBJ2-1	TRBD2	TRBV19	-	CASRSPSGGDEQFF
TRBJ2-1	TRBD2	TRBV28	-	CASSSRLAGAYNEQFF
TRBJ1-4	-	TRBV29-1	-	CSVAGRGGEKLFF
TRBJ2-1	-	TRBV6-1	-	CASGWDTYNEQFF
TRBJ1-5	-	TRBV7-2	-	CASSLVFQGYQPQHF
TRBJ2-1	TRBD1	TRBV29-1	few	CSVRDRGLNEQFF
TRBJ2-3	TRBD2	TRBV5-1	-	CASRPSGGADTQYF
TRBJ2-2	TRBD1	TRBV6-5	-	CASPGQGLNTGELFF
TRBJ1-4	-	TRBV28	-	CASSYSGIEEKLFF
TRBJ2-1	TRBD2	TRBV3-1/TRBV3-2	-	CASRGSGVNEQFF
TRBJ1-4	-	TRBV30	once	CAWTSRAGEKLFF
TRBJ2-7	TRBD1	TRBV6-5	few	CASSFGTGAQYF
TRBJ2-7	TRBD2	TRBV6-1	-	CASSEYGTSGAEQYF
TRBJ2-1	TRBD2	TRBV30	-	CAWSVSGGLNEQFF
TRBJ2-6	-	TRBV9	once	CASSSRDLIFSRANVLTF
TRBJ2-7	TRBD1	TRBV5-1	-	CASRVTGTGFDEQYF